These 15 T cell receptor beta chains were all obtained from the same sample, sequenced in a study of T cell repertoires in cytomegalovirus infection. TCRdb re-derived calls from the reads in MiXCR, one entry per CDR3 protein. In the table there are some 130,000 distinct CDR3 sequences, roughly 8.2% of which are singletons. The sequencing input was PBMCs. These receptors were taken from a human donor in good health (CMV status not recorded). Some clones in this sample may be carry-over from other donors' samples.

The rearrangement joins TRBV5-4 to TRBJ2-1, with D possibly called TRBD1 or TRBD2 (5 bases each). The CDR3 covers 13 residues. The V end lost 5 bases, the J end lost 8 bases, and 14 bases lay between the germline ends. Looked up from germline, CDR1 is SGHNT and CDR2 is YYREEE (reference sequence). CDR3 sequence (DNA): TGTGCCAGCAGAAAGGGACCCACGCATGAGCAGTTCTTC. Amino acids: CASRKGPTHEQFF.

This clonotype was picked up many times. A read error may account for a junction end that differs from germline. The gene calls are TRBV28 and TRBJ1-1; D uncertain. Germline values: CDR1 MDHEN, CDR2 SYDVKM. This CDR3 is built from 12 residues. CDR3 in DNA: TGTGCCAGCAGCTTATTGAACACTGAAGCTTTCTTT. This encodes CASSLLNTEAFF. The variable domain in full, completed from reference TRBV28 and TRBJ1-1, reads DVKVTQSSRYLVKRTGEKVFLECVQDMDHENMFWYRQDPGLGLRLIYFSYDVKMKEKGDIPEGYSVSREKKERFSLILESASTNQTSMYLCASSLLNTEAFFGQGTRLTVV.

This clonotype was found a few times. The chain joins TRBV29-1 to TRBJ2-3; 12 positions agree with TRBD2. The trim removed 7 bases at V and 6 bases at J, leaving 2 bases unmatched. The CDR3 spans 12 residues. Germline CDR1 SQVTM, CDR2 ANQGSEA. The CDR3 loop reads CSASGGADTQYF. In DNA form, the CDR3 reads TGCAGCGCTAGCGGGGGGGCGGATACGCAGTATTTT.

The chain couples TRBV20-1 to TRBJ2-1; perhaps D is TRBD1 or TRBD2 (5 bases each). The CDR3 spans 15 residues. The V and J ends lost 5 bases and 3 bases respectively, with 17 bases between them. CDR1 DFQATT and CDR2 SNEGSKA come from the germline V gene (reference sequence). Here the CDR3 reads CSAQTPGTGYNEQFF. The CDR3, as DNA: TGCAGTGCTCAGACCCCCGGGACGGGCTACAATGAGCAGTTCTTC.

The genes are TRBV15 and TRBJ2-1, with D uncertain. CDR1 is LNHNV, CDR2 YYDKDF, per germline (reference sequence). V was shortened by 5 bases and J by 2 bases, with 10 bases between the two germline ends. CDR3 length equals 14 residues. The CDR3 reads CATSESEAYNEQFF. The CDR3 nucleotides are TGTGCCACCAGCGAGAGTGAGGCCTACAATGAGCAGTTCTTC.

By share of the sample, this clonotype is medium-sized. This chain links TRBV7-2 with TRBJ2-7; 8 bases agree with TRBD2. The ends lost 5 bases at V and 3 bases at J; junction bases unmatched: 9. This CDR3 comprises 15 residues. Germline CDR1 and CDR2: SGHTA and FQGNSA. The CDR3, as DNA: TGTGCCAGCAGCCAAGGGCGCGGGGGGATCTACGAGCAGTACTTC. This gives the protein CASSQGRGGIYEQYF.

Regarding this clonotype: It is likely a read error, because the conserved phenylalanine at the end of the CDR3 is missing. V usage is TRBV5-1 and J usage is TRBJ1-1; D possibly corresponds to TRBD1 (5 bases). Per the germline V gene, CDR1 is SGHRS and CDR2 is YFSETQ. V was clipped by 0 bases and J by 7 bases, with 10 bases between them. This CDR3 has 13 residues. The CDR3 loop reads CASSLGGENEAFS. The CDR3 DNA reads TGCGCCAGCAGCTTGGGGGGCGAAAATGAAGCTTTCTCT.

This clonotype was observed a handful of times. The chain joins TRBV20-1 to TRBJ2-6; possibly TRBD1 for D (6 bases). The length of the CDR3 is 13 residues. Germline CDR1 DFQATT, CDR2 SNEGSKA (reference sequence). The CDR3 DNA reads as TGCAGAACAGGGAACTCTGGGGCCAACGTCCTGACTTTC. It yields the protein CRTGNSGANVLTF.

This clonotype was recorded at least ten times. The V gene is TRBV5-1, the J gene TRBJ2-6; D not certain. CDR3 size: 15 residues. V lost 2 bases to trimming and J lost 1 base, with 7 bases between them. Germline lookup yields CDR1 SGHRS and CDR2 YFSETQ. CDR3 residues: CASSFLVSGANVLTF. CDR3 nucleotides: TGCGCCAGCAGCTTTTTGGTGTCTGGGGCCAACGTCCTGACTTTC.

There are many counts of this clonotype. The CDR3 DNA is TGTGCCAGCAGCTTAGTTCCAGACAACACTGAAGCTTTCTTT. It yields the protein CASSLVPDNTEAFF. The rearrangement links TRBV7-2 to TRBJ1-1; D is uncertain. This CDR3 spans 14 amino acids. V was clipped by 1 base and J by 2 bases, with 8 bases between them. Looked up from germline, CDR1 is SGHTA and CDR2 is FQGNSA.

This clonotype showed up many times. CDR3 loop: CASSNPLHGAQGTEAFF. CDR3 sequence (DNA): TGTGCCAGCAGCAACCCCCTACACGGGGCCCAGGGCACTGAAGCTTTCTTT. This sequence joins TRBV6-2 or TRBV6-3 and TRBJ1-1, with D possibly matching TRBD1 (5 bases). The CDR3 contains 17 residues. The V end lost 6 bases, the J end lost 4 bases, and 24 bases lay between the germline ends. Per the germline V gene, CDR1 is MNHEY and CDR2 is SVGEGT.

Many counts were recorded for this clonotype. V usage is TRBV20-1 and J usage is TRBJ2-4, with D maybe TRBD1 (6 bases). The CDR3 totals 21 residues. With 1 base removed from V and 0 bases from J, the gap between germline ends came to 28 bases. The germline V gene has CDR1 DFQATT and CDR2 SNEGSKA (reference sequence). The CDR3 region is CSARAWLTGTPERVAKNIQYF. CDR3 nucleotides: TGCAGTGCTAGAGCTTGGCTGACAGGCACCCCCGAGAGGGTAGCCAAAAACATTCAGTACTTC.

This chain's CDR3 is CSAMTGDLYEQYF. The CDR3 region has the DNA TGCAGTGCAATGACAGGGGACCTTTACGAGCAGTACTTC. V gene TRBV20-1 combines with J gene TRBJ2-7, with 8 positions matching TRBD1. Trimming at V came to 6 bases and at J to 4 bases, leaving 8 bases not matched to a gene. The germline gives CDR1 DFQATT, CDR2 SNEGSKA (reference sequence). The CDR3 length is 13 residues.

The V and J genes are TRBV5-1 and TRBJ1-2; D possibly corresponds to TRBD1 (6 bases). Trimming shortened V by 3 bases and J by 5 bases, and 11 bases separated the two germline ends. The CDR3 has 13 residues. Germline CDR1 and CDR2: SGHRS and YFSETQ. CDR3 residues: CASSWDNNYGYTF. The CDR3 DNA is TGCGCCAGCAGCTGGGACAACAATTATGGCTACACCTTC.

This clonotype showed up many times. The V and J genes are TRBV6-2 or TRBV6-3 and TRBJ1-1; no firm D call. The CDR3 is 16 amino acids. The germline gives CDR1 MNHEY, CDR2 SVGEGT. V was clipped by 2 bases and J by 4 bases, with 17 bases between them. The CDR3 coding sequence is TGTGCCAGCAGTTACGGAAGTAGGGTATCGGCCACTGAAGCTTTCTTT. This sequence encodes CASSYGSRVSATEAFF.